What follows are 12 T cell receptor beta chains derived from one specimen sequenced in a study of shared clonotypes between healthy human individuals. TCRdb keeps only in-frame clones here, not all; method: immunoSEQ multiplex PCR. This sample has roughly 2.2 million clones; over 85% occur once, and the top ten carry 0.39%. The sequenced sample consisted of naive CD4+ T cells from PBMCs. As for subset: CD45RA+ positively selected. The origin of the receptors is a young man in good health. Some clones in this sample may be carry-over from other donors' samples.

The chain joins TRBV28 to TRBJ1-1; D possibly corresponds to TRBD1 (6 bases). This CDR3 has 15 residues. V lost 3 bases, J lost 4 bases, and 15 bases lay in between. Germline V gives CDR1 MDHEN, CDR2 SYDVKM. The DNA for the CDR3 is TGTGCCAGCAGTTTGGCGGACAGTTTTAGCACTGAAGCTTTCTTT. It yields the protein CASSLADSFSTEAFF.

J is TRBJ2-7 and V is TRBV7-2, with 8 bases aligning to TRBD1. The CDR3 runs to 15 residues. The germline V gene has CDR1 SGHTA and CDR2 FQGNSA. The junction had 10 bases not matched to a gene; V was cut back by 3 bases and J by 6 bases. CDR3 protein: CASSFPGQVYGEQYF. As DNA, the CDR3 is TGTGCCAGCAGCTTCCCGGGACAGGTCTATGGCGAGCAGTACTTC.

V is TRBV5-1 and J is TRBJ1-4; D not resolved. The CDR3 is 15 residues long. The V gene lost 1 base and the J gene lost 8 bases, with 15 bases spanning the gap. CDR1 and CDR2 (germline): SGHRS, YFSETQ. CDR3 loop: CASSLLSGGGEKLFF. The CDR3 region has the DNA TGCGCCAGCAGCTTGCTGTCGGGCGGCGGCGAAAAACTGTTTTTT.

The chain carries TRBV7-9 and TRBJ2-7, with 9 bases aligning to TRBD2. This CDR3 has 14 amino acids. CDR1 is SEHNR, CDR2 FQNEAQ, per germline (reference sequence). The V gene end was trimmed by 6 bases and the J gene end by 4 bases; junction bases not matched to a gene: 7. The CDR3 nucleotides read TGTGCCAGCAGTTCGGTTAGCGGGAGTTACGAGCAGTACTTC. Its protein product is CASSSVSGSYEQYF.

The V call is TRBV7-8, the J call TRBJ2-4; 13 positions match TRBD2. The CDR3 has 18 residues. The V segment lost 5 bases and the J segment 0 bases; nucleotides outside the gene matches: 7. The germline V gene has CDR1 SGHVS and CDR2 FQNEAQ. The CDR3 sequence: CASSLTSGRDLAKNIQYF. CDR3 DNA sequence: TGTGCCAGCAGCCTTACTAGCGGGAGGGACTTAGCCAAAAACATTCAGTACTTC. Variable domain in full (rest from reference TRBV7-8 and TRBJ2-4): GAGVSQSPRYKVAKRGQDVALRCDPISGHVSLFWYQQALGQGPEFLTYFQNEAQLDKSGLPSDRFFAERPEGSVSTLKIQRTQQEDSAVYLCASSLTSGRDLAKNIQYFGAGTRLSVL.

On this clone itself: Other DNA variants within this sample encode the same CDR3. V is TRBV18 and J is TRBJ2-7; 9 nucleotides match TRBD1. The V and J ends lost 6 bases and 2 bases, in that order; junction bases with no gene match: 5. CDR1 is KGHSH and CDR2 is LQKENI in the germline V gene. The CDR3 totals 14 residues. The DNA of the CDR3 is TGTGCCAGCTCGCCGACAGGGGGGACCTACGAGCAGTACTTC. Translating it yields CASSPTGGTYEQYF.

V usage is TRBV7-2 and J usage is TRBJ2-7; 7 nucleotides align to TRBD1. V shed 5 bases and J 2 bases; nucleotides not matched to a gene: 3. Germline CDR1 is SGHTA and CDR2 is FQGNSA. The CDR3 totals 13 residues. The CDR3 region is CASSPGQTYEQYF. CDR3 sequence (DNA): TGTGCCAGCAGCCCGGGACAGACCTACGAGCAGTACTTC.

V is TRBV2 and J is TRBJ2-7, with a tentative D call TRBD1 (6 bases). CDR1 and CDR2 (germline): SNHLY, FYNNEI. The CDR3 extends over 15 amino acids. V shed 4 bases and J shed 2 bases, with 15 bases lying between them. The CDR3 protein is CASSGWGQRTYEQYF. The CDR3 DNA reads as TGTGCCAGCAGTGGTTGGGGACAACGCACCTACGAGCAGTACTTC.

This clone has only one observation. The chain joins TRBV28 to TRBJ1-1; weak D call: TRBD1 (6 bases). V was pared by 2 bases and J by 7 bases, with 11 bases between. Looked up from germline, CDR1 is MDHEN and CDR2 is SYDVKM. The CDR3 has 13 residues. The CDR3 sequence: CASSLLDSIEAFF. Here the CDR3 DNA reads TGTGCCAGCAGTTTACTGGACAGTATTGAAGCTTTCTTT.

J is TRBJ1-1 and V is TRBV6-5; 8 bases match TRBD1. The CDR3 runs 13 residues. Per the germline V gene, CDR1 is MNHEY and CDR2 is SVGAGI. J gave up 8 bases and V 7 bases, and 9 bases lay outside the gene matches. The CDR3: CASTPPGQEEAFF. In nucleotides, the CDR3 is TGTGCCAGCACCCCCCCGGGACAGGAAGAAGCTTTCTTT.

This sequence joins TRBV19 and TRBJ2-5; no clear D. The germline V gene has CDR1 LNHDA and CDR2 SQIVND (reference sequence). This CDR3 has 13 amino acids. Trimming removed 6 bases at V and 5 bases at J, with 13 bases between. CDR3: CASRVHSEETQYF. The DNA for the CDR3 is TGTGCCAGTAGAGTACATTCTGAGGAGACCCAGTACTTC.

The chain joins TRBV29-1 to TRBJ2-3; tentatively, D is TRBD1 (5 bases). The CDR3 has 13 residues. The ends were cut back, 4 bases at V and 5 bases at J, with 13 bases in the middle. Germline CDR1 SQVTM, CDR2 ANQGSEA. The CDR3 DNA sequence: TGCAGCGTTGCACTTCTAAGGGGAGATACGCAGTATTTT. It encodes CSVALLRGDTQYF.